This is a list of T cell receptor beta chains from one sample in a study of T cells in localized non-small cell lung cancer. Clones were sequenced by immunoSEQ multiplex PCR, and TCRdb holds only the in-frame ones, with some missing. The table shows tens of thousands of clones, with around 87% occurring only once. This sample comprised PBMCs, obtained before any cancer treatment. The source is a man aged 40 to 75 with stage II lung adenocarcinoma. Both conserved end residues are part of each CDR3. A D gene is named only where the DNA matches it firmly.

- TRBJ1-2 TRBV20-1 CSARRGNGYTF TGCAGTGCTCGGCGGGGAAATGGCTACACCTTC
TRBD1 TRBJ1-2 TRBV19 CASSTTGGSNYGYTF TGTGCCAGTAGTACCACAGGGGGGAGCAACTATGGCTACACCTTC
- TRBJ2-1 TRBV11-3 CASSLDLYNEQFF TGTGCCAGCAGCTTGGACCTTTACAATGAGCAGTTCTTC
TRBD1 TRBJ2-3 TRBV4-3 CASSQEAGGSSTDTQYF TGCGCCAGCAGCCAAGAGGCAGGGGGCTCGAGCACAGATACGCAGTATTTT
- TRBJ1-1 TRBV25-1 CEAILGGSAAFF TGTGAGGCCATCCTAGGAGGTAGCGCAGCTTTCTTT
- TRBJ2-7 TRBV30 CACTRGPLYEQYF TGTGCCTGCACCCGCGGCCCCCTCTACGAGCAGTACTTC
- TRBJ1-2 TRBV6-5 CASRRTVSRGYTF TGTGCCAGCAGACGGACAGTATCCCGTGGCTACACCTTC
- TRBJ1-1 TRBV7-9 CASSSGTLEAFF TGTGCCAGCAGCTCCGGGACACTTGAAGCTTTCTTT
- TRBJ2-5 TRBV2 CASRQGLQETQYF TGTGCCAGCAGACAGGGCCTACAAGAGACCCAGTACTTC
TRBD1 TRBJ1-5 TRBV2 CASSGPGTGRDQPQHF TGTGCCAGCAGCGGCCCCGGGACAGGGAGGGATCAGCCCCAGCATTTT
TRBD2 TRBJ2-7 TRBV30 CAWRAMGLAGGEQYF TGTGCCTGGAGAGCAATGGGACTAGCGGGAGGCGAGCAGTACTTC
TRBD2 TRBJ2-1 TRBV6-1 CASAETSGDEQFF TGTGCCAGCGCAGAGACTAGCGGCGATGAGCAGTTCTTC
- TRBJ1-2 TRBV28 CASSWANYGYTF TGTGCCAGCAGTTGGGCTAACTATGGCTACACCTTC
- TRBJ1-1 TRBV13 CASSLKAGPEAFF TGTGCCAGCAGCTTAAAGGCTGGGCCTGAAGCTTTCTTT
- TRBJ1-4 TRBV7-9 CASSLDGGENEKLFF TGTGCCAGCAGCTTAGACGGGGGAGAGAACGAAAAACTGTTTTTT
- TRBJ2-1 TRBV11-3 CASSQGPLGNEQFF TGTGCCAGCAGCCAAGGGCCTCTCGGGAATGAGCAGTTCTTC